These T cell receptor beta chains were read from a single sample in a study of vaccination effects on CD4 cells after COVID-19. Data came from immunoSEQ multiplex PCR; TCRdb stores just in-frame clones and leaves some out. The data contain about 28,000 clones, over 70% of them singletons. These receptors lack a known antigen. Sample: CD4+ T cells from PBMCs cultured with SARS-CoV-2 spike peptides, taken before COVID-19 vaccination. The receptors derive from a human donor who received a COVID-19 vaccine. The CDR3 runs from the conserved cysteine through the conserved F or W. D genes are given only for firm matches. Expanded clones are given a class, and other clones once, few, many or no size at all.

-,18,-,TRBV6-2/TRBV6-3,TRBJ2-6,CASSTSGLGVAGANVLTF,TGTGCCAGCAGCACATCGGGGTTGGGAGTGGCTGGGGCCAACGTCCTGACTTTC
-,14,TRBD1,TRBV28,TRBJ2-7,CASRTGQPSYEQYF,TGTGCCAGCAGAACGGGACAGCCCTCCTACGAGCAGTACTTC
-,16,-,TRBV5-1,TRBJ1-1,CASSLAQGYPNAEAFF,TGCGCCAGCAGCTTGGCCCAAGGGTACCCGAACGCTGAAGCTTTCTTT
few,14,-,TRBV19,TRBJ1-5,CASSIAYSNQPQHF,TGTGCCAGTAGTATTGCATACAGCAATCAGCCCCAGCATTTT
-,13,-,TRBV7-2,TRBJ2-5,CASSLGLGETQYF,TGTGCCAGCAGCTTAGGACTGGGAGAGACCCAGTACTTC
-,17,-,TRBV4-3,TRBJ2-6,CASSQEEAVTGANVLTF,TGCGCCAGCAGCCAAGAGGAAGCGGTAACTGGGGCCAACGTCCTGACTTTC
-,14,-,TRBV7-2,TRBJ2-3,CASSLDWARDTQYF,TGTGCCAGCAGTCTTGACTGGGCTCGGGATACGCAGTATTTT
once,13,-,TRBV28,TRBJ1-1,CASSGSPLPEAFF,TGTGCCAGCAGCGGGAGCCCACTACCCGAAGCTTTCTTT
-,12,-,TRBV28,TRBJ1-5,CASRPPYQPQHF,TGTGCCAGCCGGCCCCCATATCAGCCCCAGCATTTT
-,13,TRBD1,TRBV28,TRBJ1-1,CASSPQGYTEAFF,TGTGCCAGCAGCCCACAGGGGTACACTGAAGCTTTCTTT
-,15,TRBD1,TRBV5-4,TRBJ1-2,CASSIQGTGDYGYTF,TGTGCCAGCAGCATCCAGGGGACAGGGGACTATGGCTACACCTTC
-,13,-,TRBV29-1,TRBJ1-1,CSVAQGRGTEAFF,TGCAGCGTTGCACAGGGCCGGGGCACTGAAGCTTTCTTT
-,11,-,TRBV5-6,TRBJ2-7,CASSFSHEQYF,TGTGCCAGCAGCTTTAGCCACGAGCAGTACTTC
-,14,TRBD1,TRBV5-6,TRBJ1-2,CASSSGTESYGYTF,TGTGCCAGCAGCTCGGGGACAGAGTCCTATGGCTACACCTTC
-,11,-,TRBV2,TRBJ2-7,CASSPQDEQYF,TGTGCCAGCAGTCCTCAGGACGAGCAGTACTTC
once,16,-,TRBV7-9,TRBJ2-1,CASSRYQGKFANEQFF,TGTGCCAGCAGCCGTTATCAGGGGAAGTTCGCGAATGAGCAGTTCTTC
-,13,TRBD1,TRBV29-1,TRBJ1-1,CSAGQGPNTEAFF,TGCAGCGCCGGACAGGGTCCGAACACTGAAGCTTTCTTT
-,12,-,TRBV2,TRBJ1-1,CASSGAGAEAFF,TGTGCCAGCAGTGGGGCAGGGGCCGAAGCTTTCTTT
-,13,-,TRBV7-2,TRBJ2-2,CAGGGANTGELFF,TGCGCAGGGGGAGGGGCGAACACCGGGGAGCTGTTTTTT
-,18,TRBD1,TRBV19,TRBJ1-5,CASSSQRQGVLGNQPQHF,TGTGCCAGTAGTTCGCAAAGACAGGGGGTGCTTGGCAATCAGCCCCAGCATTTT
-,15,-,TRBV11-2,TRBJ2-7,CASSLARNGPYEQYF,TGTGCCAGCAGCTTAGCCCGAAATGGGCCCTACGAGCAGTACTTC
few,15,-,TRBV7-9,TRBJ1-5,CASSLGGRRGQPQHF,TGTGCCAGCAGCTTAGGTGGAAGGCGAGGGCAGCCCCAGCATTTT
-,14,-,TRBV19,TRBJ1-1,CASSIGEPNTEAFF,TGTGCCAGTAGTATCGGGGAACCGAACACTGAAGCTTTCTTT
few,14,-,TRBV6-5,TRBJ1-4,CASSYRGANEKLFF,TGTGCCAGCAGTTACCGGGGGGCTAATGAAAAACTGTTTTTT
few,14,TRBD1,TRBV11-2,TRBJ1-2,CASSSGQGTYGYTF,TGTGCCAGCAGCTCGGGACAGGGGACCTATGGCTACACCTTC
few,13,-,TRBV3-1/TRBV3-2,TRBJ2-1,CASSRGPYNEQFF,TGTGCCAGCAGCCGAGGGCCCTACAATGAGCAGTTCTTC
-,13,-,TRBV6-6,TRBJ2-7,CASRDGGHGEQYF,TGTGCCAGCAGAGACGGGGGCCACGGCGAGCAGTACTTC
-,13,-,TRBV19,TRBJ2-2,CASSTGLRGELFF,TGTGCCAGTAGTACCGGGCTTCGCGGGGAGCTGTTTTTT
-,14,-,TRBV19,TRBJ2-5,CASSRGAAEETQYF,TGTGCCAGTAGTAGGGGAGCGGCGGAAGAGACCCAGTACTTC
few,11,-,TRBV29-1,TRBJ1-2,CSVEDLGGYTF,TGCAGCGTTGAAGATCTTGGAGGCTACACCTTC
-,15,TRBD1,TRBV7-2,TRBJ1-5,CASSEDRAVGRPQHF,TGTGCCAGCAGCGAGGACAGGGCTGTCGGTAGGCCCCAGCATTTT
-,17,-,TRBV5-1,TRBJ2-3,CASSIPQTRSRPDTQYF,TGCGCCAGCAGCATCCCTCAGACGCGTAGTCGCCCAGATACGCAGTATTTT
-,12,-,TRBV12-1,TRBJ2-1,CASSFGLNEQFF,TGTGCCAGCAGCTTCGGACTGAATGAGCAGTTCTTC
-,13,-,TRBV28,TRBJ1-2,CASSQGRNYGYTF,TGTGCCAGCAGTCAGGGACGGAACTATGGCTACACCTTC
-,14,TRBD1,TRBV10-3,TRBJ1-2,CAISDWTGGYGYTF,TGTGCCATCAGTGATTGGACAGGGGGCTATGGCTACACCTTC
many,13,-,TRBV11-2,TRBJ2-2,CASSLVGTGELFF,TGTGCCAGCAGCTTAGTCGGCACCGGGGAGCTGTTTTTT
-,14,-,TRBV19,TRBJ2-3,CASSPGGSADTQYF,TGTGCCAGTAGTCCCGGAGGGAGCGCAGATACGCAGTATTTT
few,18,TRBD1,TRBV12-5,TRBJ1-2,CASGSLGTVGLTRYGYTF,TGTGCTAGTGGTTCCCTGGGGACAGTCGGATTGACCCGCTATGGCTACACCTTC
-,14,-,TRBV6-5,TRBJ1-1,CASRAGHPNTEAFF,TGTGCCAGCAGGGCGGGACACCCGAACACTGAAGCTTTCTTT
-,15,-,TRBV11-2,TRBJ1-1,CASSLVARGFAEAFF,TGTGCCAGCAGCTTAGTAGCCAGGGGATTCGCTGAAGCTTTCTTT
-,14,TRBD2,TRBV6-5,TRBJ2-7,CASSPTSGRNEQYF,TGTGCCAGCAGCCCGACTAGCGGGAGAAACGAGCAGTACTTC
-,15,-,TRBV5-6,TRBJ2-3,CASSFRGAGTDTQYF,TGTGCCAGCAGCTTTAGAGGGGCTGGGACAGATACGCAGTATTTT
-,18,TRBD2,TRBV5-4,TRBJ2-1,CASSLELAGGPAYNEQFF,TGTGCCAGCAGCTTGGAACTAGCGGGGGGGCCCGCCTACAATGAGCAGTTCTTC
-,13,-,TRBV28,TRBJ2-4,CASSLYAGGIQYF,TGTGCCAGCAGTTTATATGCCGGAGGCATTCAGTACTTC
-,14,-,TRBV11-3,TRBJ1-3,CASSSGQSGNTIYF,TGTGCCAGCAGCTCCGGACAGTCTGGAAACACCATATATTTT
once,12,-,TRBV10-3,TRBJ2-3,CAIKESGDTQYF,TGTGCCATCAAGGAGAGCGGGGATACGCAGTATTTT
few,15,TRBD1,TRBV7-2,TRBJ1-6,CASSRTGSYNSPLHF,TGTGCCAGCAGCCGGACAGGGTCCTATAATTCACCCCTCCACTTT
-,11,-,TRBV27,TRBJ2-3,CASFHTDTQYF,TGTGCCAGCTTCCATACAGATACGCAGTATTTT
-,17,TRBD2,TRBV9,TRBJ2-1,CASSASLTSGRVNEQFF,TGTGCCAGCAGCGCGTCTCTTACTAGCGGGAGGGTAAATGAGCAGTTCTTC
-,16,-,TRBV7-9,TRBJ2-1,CASSLDLTGAYNEQFF,TGTGCCAGCAGCTTAGACCTGACCGGCGCCTACAATGAGCAGTTCTTC
-,13,-,TRBV6-1,TRBJ1-2,CASSELRGVGYTF,TGTGCCAGCAGTGAGTTGCGCGGCGTTGGCTACACCTTC
-,13,-,TRBV5-6,TRBJ2-2,CASSLLTGGELFF,TGTGCCAGCAGCTTGTTGACGGGCGGGGAGCTGTTTTTT
-,16,-,TRBV3-1/TRBV3-2,TRBJ1-1,CASSQGGGVLGSEAFF,TGTGCCAGCAGCCAAGGTGGGGGGGTTCTGGGATCTGAAGCTTTCTTT
-,15,-,TRBV11-2,TRBJ2-7,CASSPSRRNLYEQYF,TGTGCCAGCAGCCCAAGCCGGCGGAATTTATACGAGCAGTACTTC
once,12,-,TRBV3-1/TRBV3-2,TRBJ2-5,CASSRVQETQYF,TGTGCCAGCAGCCGGGTCCAAGAGACCCAGTACTTC
-,14,-,TRBV10-3,TRBJ2-5,CAISESNSKETQYF,TGTGCCATCAGTGAGTCGAACAGCAAAGAGACCCAGTACTTC
-,15,-,TRBV7-8,TRBJ2-2,CASSRGGSNTGELFF,TGTGCCAGCAGCAGGGGGGGATCGAACACCGGGGAGCTGTTTTTT
-,16,-,TRBV2,TRBJ2-2,CASSARRSFSTGELFF,TGTGCCAGCAGTGCACGTCGGTCTTTTTCAACTGGGGAGCTGTTTTTT
-,16,TRBD1,TRBV5-1,TRBJ1-5,CASSPSAGGGNQPQHF,TGCGCCAGCAGCCCGTCGGCAGGGGGCGGCAATCAGCCCCAGCATTTT
-,15,TRBD1,TRBV29-1,TRBJ2-6,CSVMDRGGRANVLTF,TGCAGCGTGATGGACAGGGGCGGGAGGGCCAACGTCCTGACTTTC